This TCR beta chain is from a study of human T cells and chemical hapten exposure. Whole-study results and caveats: Once DPC sensitization occurred, TCRs above 1 in 1000 frequency showed no change.

As the library was built, unique molecular identifiers were attached to individual cDNA molecules. In the original analysis: Sample TCR counts, which ranged from about 20,000 to 750,000, had a median of approximately 94,000. Using its own MiXCR run on the RACE reads, TCRdb lists one record per CDR3 protein. The V and J calls were determined by TCRdb, not by the authors. The sample includes some 84,000 distinct CDR3 sequences, under 14% of them seen just once. In its sample, this clonotype was seen a few times. Its matching antigen is unknown. This CDR3 spans 15 amino acids. Germline V lookup: CDR1 LGHDT, CDR2 YNNKEL (reference sequence). J was trimmed by 4 bases and V by 4 bases; bases with no gene match: 5. The time point: patch test 3, about 24 weeks after DPC sensitization. Described treatment: therapeutic diphenylcyclopropenone sensitization with weekly scalp DPC.

The receptor was isolated from a woman aged 45-65 years with alopecia areata. Some clones in this sample may be carry-over from other donors' samples. The chain carries TRBV3-1 and TRBJ2-1; 9 nucleotides align to TRBD1. This specimen was whole blood, taken in connection with sensitization to the hapten diphenylcyclopropenone (DPC). CDR3 sequence (DNA): TGTGCCAGCAGCCCCCGGACAGGGGCATACAATGAGCAGTTCTTC. Its protein product is CASSPRTGAYNEQFF.